Below, 23 T cell receptor beta chains from the same sample are listed, as sequenced in a study of cytomegalovirus exposure and HLA in healthy donors. The PCR contained 60 Vbeta and 13 Jbeta primers. The method was immunoSEQ multiplex PCR; TCRdb's version includes in-frame clones alone and lacks a portion of them. The table records about 110,000 clones, more than 65% of them present only once. The specimen was PBMCs. These receptors were collected from a man aged 30 to 45 in good health and CMV-seropositive.

The gene calls are TRBV5-4 and TRBJ2-2; D is possibly TRBD2 (5 bases). Germline lookup yields CDR1 SGHNT and CDR2 YYREEE (reference sequence). This CDR3 comprises 14 residues. The V gene lost 0 bases and the J gene lost 7 bases, with 10 bases spanning the gap. CDR3 DNA sequence: TGTGCCAGCAGCTTGGTGGTCCGGGGCGGGGAGCTGTTTTTT. Translation: CASSLVVRGGELFF.

The chain has TRBV7-9 and TRBJ1-1, with 7 bases identical to TRBD1. CDR3 length: 14 amino acids. Germline-derived CDR1 and CDR2 are SEHNR and FQNEAQ (reference sequence). The V gene end was trimmed by 4 bases and the J gene end by 0 bases; junction bases not matched to a gene: 2. The CDR3, as DNA: TGTGCCAGCAGCTCGGGACAGATGAACACTGAAGCTTTCTTT. Protein product: CASSSGQMNTEAFF. The full variable domain, with the rest looked up from reference TRBV7-9 and TRBJ1-1, is DTGVSQNPRHKITKRGQNVTFRCDPISEHNRLYWYRQTLGQGPEFLTYFQNEAQLEKSRLLSDRFSAERPKGSFSTLEIQRTEQGDSAMYLCASSSGQMNTEAFFGQGTRLTVV.

This clone appeared a single time. V usage is TRBV4-1 and J usage is TRBJ1-2, with 11 bases that match TRBD1. This CDR3 region has 15 residues. Trimming took 4 bases from V and 6 from J; bases not matched to a gene: 7. CDR1 MGHRA and CDR2 YSYEKL come from the germline V gene. The CDR3 sequence: CASSLGTGGLDGYTF. The CDR3 nucleotides are TGCGCCAGCAGCCTCGGGACAGGGGGTTTGGATGGCTACACCTTC.

The chain recombines TRBV11-2 with TRBJ1-2; 11 bases agree with TRBD1. There are 16 residues in the CDR3. V lost 6 bases to trimming and J lost 7 bases; unmatched junction nucleotides: 13. CDR1 and CDR2 (germline): SGHAT, FQNNGV. In nucleotides, the CDR3 is TGTGCCAGCAGTTCGGCATCCGGGACAGGGGGACTTGGCTACACCTTC. This translates into CASSSASGTGGLGYTF.

There are a few counts of this clone. The J gene is TRBJ2-3, the V gene TRBV5-8; TRBD2 aligns across 10 bases. The germline CDR1 and CDR2 sequences are SGHTS and YDEGEE. V lost 2 bases and J lost 1; bases outside the gene matches: 7. The CDR3 totals 17 residues. CDR3 nucleotides: TGTGCCAGCAGCTTCAAAGCAACTAGCGGGGGCACAGATACGCAGTATTTT. Its protein is CASSFKATSGGTDTQYF. The whole variable domain, filled in from reference TRBV5-8 and TRBJ2-3, reads EAGVTQSPTHLIKTRGQQATLRCSPISGHTSVYWYQQALGLGLQFLLWYDEGEERNRGNFPPRFSGRQFPNYSSELNVNALELEDSALYLCASSFKATSGGTDTQYFGPGTRLTVL.

The rearrangement links TRBV30 to TRBJ2-7; no clear D gene. Germline lookup yields CDR1 GTSNPN and CDR2 SVGIG (reference sequence). The CDR3 loop spans 14 amino acids. V lost 4 bases and J 0 bases, leaving 13 bases between the germline ends. The DNA for the CDR3 is TGTGCCTGGACGGGTTCTGAATCCTCCTACGAGCAGTACTTC. It translates to CAWTGSESSYEQYF.

The V and J genes are TRBV9 and TRBJ1-6, with D possibly being TRBD1 (5 bases). V was trimmed by 3 bases and J by 9 bases, leaving 16 bases between them. The V gene's germline CDR1 is SGDLS and CDR2 YYNGEE. This CDR3 comprises 15 residues. The CDR3 bases are TGTGCCAGCAGCGCCGCCGAGGGACTTGCTTCACCCCTCCACTTT. As protein: CASSAAEGLASPLHF.

This clone was detected a few times. The V gene is TRBV13, the J gene TRBJ2-1, with D tentatively TRBD1 (6 bases). Germline CDR1 reads PRHDT; CDR2 reads FYEKMQ (reference sequence). The CDR3 extends over 18 amino acids. Between the trimmed V and J ends, which lost 5 bases and 3 bases, there was a span of 23 bases. CDR3 protein: CASSAYPGTRPVYNEQFF. CDR3 coding DNA: TGTGCCAGCAGCGCCTATCCAGGGACACGGCCGGTCTACAATGAGCAGTTCTTC.

This clone was detected a few times. The chain joins TRBV9 to TRBJ2-2; TRBD2 aligns across 12 bases. This CDR3 comprises 16 residues. Trimming cost V 3 bases and J 4 bases; bases outside gene matches: 4. The germline V gene encodes CDR1 SGDLS and CDR2 YYNGEE. Written as DNA, the CDR3 is TGTGCCAGCAGCGCCCGGACTAGCGGGGCCACCGGGGAGCTGTTTTTT. It codes for CASSARTSGATGELFF.

This clone was observed a handful of times. The chain carries TRBV4-1 and TRBJ2-1; TRBD2 matches 8 bases. The CDR3 covers 14 residues. Germline V CDR1 and CDR2: MGHRA, YSYEKL. V shed 3 bases and J 10 bases; nucleotides not matched to a gene: 8. CDR3 DNA: TGCGCCAGCAGCCACGGGGGGGGCCCGTGGGAGCAGTTCTTC. This sequence encodes CASSHGGGPWEQFF.

This clone showed up just once. The chain employs TRBV19 and TRBJ1-5; 8 bases are a match to TRBD1. The J segment lost 7 bases and the V segment lost 6 bases, leaving 8 bases of the junction unmatched. CDR1 and CDR2 from the germline V gene are LNHDA and SQIVND (reference sequence). The CDR3 runs to 14 residues. The CDR3: CASRQSGGWQPQHF. The CDR3 nucleotides read TGTGCCAGTAGACAATCAGGGGGCTGGCAGCCCCAGCATTTT.

This chain uses TRBV7-2 with TRBJ1-3, with a possible D match to TRBD1 (6 bases). Between the trimmed V and J ends, which lost 5 bases and 5 bases, there was a span of 13 bases. Germline CDR1 reads SGHTA; CDR2 reads FQGNSA. The CDR3 runs to 14 residues. CDR3 protein: CASSLAQGRNTIYF. DNA of the CDR3: TGTGCCAGCAGCCTGGCCCAGGGGAGAAACACCATATATTTT.

The rearrangement links TRBV27 to TRBJ2-1; 8 bases map to TRBD1. Germline V gene data show CDR1 as MNHEY and CDR2 as SMNVEV (reference sequence). V shed 6 bases and J 2 bases; nucleotides not matched to a gene: 6. The CDR3 is 15 amino acids. CDR3 sequence reads: CASSQGTGTYNEQFF. CDR3 nucleotides: TGTGCCAGCAGCCAGGGGACAGGTACCTACAATGAGCAGTTCTTC.

This chain connects TRBV27 to TRBJ2-1; TRBD2 might be the D (7 bases). Germline assignment: CDR1 MNHEY and CDR2 SMNVEV (reference sequence). The germline V and J ends were trimmed by 6 bases and 8 bases, with 26 bases remaining between them. This CDR3 is 17 amino acids long. In DNA form, the CDR3 reads TGTGCCAGCAGACGACTTGGGGAGACCGGGGAGGGGGATGAGCAGTTCTTC. Its protein product is CASRRLGETGEGDEQFF.

This rearrangement joins TRBV18 to TRBJ2-7; possibly TRBD2 for D (5 bases). CDR1 KGHSH and CDR2 LQKENI come from the germline V gene. The CDR3 totals 14 residues. Trimming pared 2 bases from V and 4 bases from J, leaving 12 bases between. The CDR3 spells CASSPGFERYEQYF. DNA of the CDR3: TGTGCCAGCTCACCAGGGTTTGAGCGGTACGAGCAGTACTTC. The variable domain in full, with the rest retrieved from reference TRBV18 and TRBJ2-7, is NAGVMQNPRHLVRRRGQEARLRCSPMKGHSHVYWYRQLPEEGLKFMVYLQKENIIDESGMPKERFSAEFPKEGPSILRIQQVVRGDSAAYFCASSPGFERYEQYFGPGTRLTVT.

This clone appeared a single time. The gene calls are TRBV19 and TRBJ2-1; 9 bases fit TRBD1. Unmatched junction bases numbered 4, after V lost 8 bases and J lost 2 bases. Germline CDR1 reads LNHDA; CDR2 reads SQIVND (reference sequence). The CDR3 is made up of 14 amino acids. The CDR3 DNA sequence: TGTGCCAGTCGTAGGGACAGGGCCTACAATGAGCAGTTCTTC. It is translated as CASRRDRAYNEQFF.

The rearrangement uses TRBV25-1 and TRBJ2-7; perhaps TRBD1 as D (6 bases). CDR1 and CDR2 from the germline V gene are MGHDK and SYGVNS. The CDR3 has 18 residues. The V end was cut by 4 bases, the J end by 2 bases, with 24 bases between. For the CDR3, the DNA is TGTGCCAGCAGTGGGTTTCGTCCCTACGACAGGAACACCTACGAGCAGTACTTC. Amino acids: CASSGFRPYDRNTYEQYF.

This clone was observed a handful of times. V and J are TRBV5-1 and TRBJ2-3; 10 bases are shared with TRBD2. V was clipped by 0 bases and J by 3 bases; unmatched bases: 1. The length of the CDR3 is 15 residues. Germline V gene sequence: CDR1 SGHRS, CDR2 YFSETQ. The CDR3 region is CASSLVAGGTDTQYF. The CDR3, as DNA: TGCGCCAGCAGCTTGGTAGCGGGGGGAACAGATACGCAGTATTTT.

The V gene is TRBV10-3, the J gene TRBJ2-2, with 14 bases lining up with TRBD2. CDR3 length equals 16 residues. Germline-derived CDR1 and CDR2 are ENHRY and SYGVKD. The junction had 1 base not matched to a gene; V was cut back by 6 bases and J by 1 base. The CDR3 protein is CAIRGLAGVNTGELFF. Here the CDR3 DNA reads TGTGCCATCAGGGGACTAGCGGGGGTGAACACCGGGGAGCTGTTTTTT.

The rearrangement links TRBV30 to TRBJ2-7; D uncertain. Germline CDR1 GTSNPN, CDR2 SVGIG (reference sequence). V lost 2 bases, J lost 6 bases, and 20 bases lay in between. This CDR3 is built from 15 residues. The CDR3 DNA follows: TGTGCCTGGAGTAGTTTAGGAGCGAGAGGCGGCGAGCAGTACTTC. Protein: CAWSSLGARGGEQYF.

The J gene is TRBJ1-2, the V gene TRBV11-2, with a weak D call TRBD1 (5 bases). Trimming stripped 1 base from V and 6 bases from J, with 6 bases between. Germline CDR1 and CDR2: SGHAT and FQNNGV. This CDR3 has 12 residues. Here the CDR3 reads CASSLGGDGYTF. DNA of the CDR3: TGTGCCAGCAGCTTAGGGGGGGATGGCTACACCTTC.

This clone was counted a few times. The chain links TRBV29-1 to TRBJ2-7; a possible D gene is TRBD2 (5 bases). Germline loops: CDR1 SQVTM, CDR2 ANQGSEA. Trimming removed 0 bases from V and 2 bases from J, with 8 bases in between. The CDR3 is made up of 13 amino acids. The CDR3 is CSVEEEGTYEQYF. The DNA of the CDR3 is TGCAGCGTTGAAGAAGAGGGTACCTACGAGCAGTACTTC.

The rearrangement links TRBV6-4 to TRBJ1-2; D is possibly TRBD1 (5 bases). Trimming pared 2 bases from V and 3 bases from J, leaving 13 bases between. This CDR3 contains 15 residues. CDR1 and CDR2 from the germline V gene are MRHNA and SNTAGT. The CDR3 sequence is CASSDPDSLDYGYTF. CDR3 nucleotides: TGTGCCAGCAGTGACCCAGACAGCCTAGACTATGGCTACACCTTC.